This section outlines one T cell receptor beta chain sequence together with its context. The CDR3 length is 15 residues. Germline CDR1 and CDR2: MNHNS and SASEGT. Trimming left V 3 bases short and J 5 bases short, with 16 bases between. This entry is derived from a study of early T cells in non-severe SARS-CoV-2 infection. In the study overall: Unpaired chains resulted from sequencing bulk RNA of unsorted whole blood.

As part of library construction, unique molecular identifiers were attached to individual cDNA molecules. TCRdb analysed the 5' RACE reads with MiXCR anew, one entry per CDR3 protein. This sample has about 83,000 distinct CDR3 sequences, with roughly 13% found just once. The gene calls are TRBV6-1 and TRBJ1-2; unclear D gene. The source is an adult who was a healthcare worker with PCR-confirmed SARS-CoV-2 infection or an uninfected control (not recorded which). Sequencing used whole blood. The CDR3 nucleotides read TGTGCCAGCAGTGAGTATCGGGAAGACGATTATGGCTACACCTTC. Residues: CASSEYREDDYGYTF.